This T cell receptor beta chain was recorded in a study of blood T cell repertoires in COVID-19. The CDR3 length is 16 residues. V was clipped by 5 bases and J by 2 bases; unmatched bases: 11. Per the germline V gene, CDR1 is MNHEY and CDR2 is SMNVEV (reference sequence). The repertoire was sequenced with immunoSEQ multiplex PCR; TCRdb's copy has only in-frame clones and lacks some. This sample has approximately 120,000 clones, with roughly 80% found just once. Those who participated ranged in age from roughly 18 to 89 years and resided in 20 to 30 US areas. Each recovered donor of Cohort 3 presented with two negative PCRs, clearance, or symptom resolution.

The J gene is TRBJ2-7, the V gene TRBV27, with TRBD2 matching over 8 bases. This receptor was taken from a man aged 25 to 45 who had recovered from COVID-19. The source material was PBMCs or T cells enriched from blood (not recorded which). CDR3: CASSPIRTSGPYEQYF. In DNA form, the CDR3 reads TGTGCCAGCAGTCCCATCCGAACTAGCGGCCCCTACGAGCAGTACTTC.